This TCR beta chain was recovered during a study of shared clonotypes between healthy human individuals. Study results and caveats: The sampled material consisted only of blood, and tissue repertoires are likely to differ. Naive subsets usually exceeded memory subsets in estimated richness.

Genomic DNA (from each subset) was split evenly across several immunoSEQ plates. Profiled with immunoSEQ multiplex PCR; TCRdb holds only in-frame clones, not every one. The table includes 1.5 million to 2.5 million clones, less than 95% detected once. Regarding this clone: The antigen is unknown. The identical CDR3 is also encoded by other nucleotide sequences in the sample.

Cells designated naive CD8 were CD45RO-negative and were positively selected for CCR7, with terminally differentiated effector memory CD45RA+ cells excluded. The donors were adults (healthy and HIV-negative) with no recent acute infections or vaccinations. The sequence was collected from a young man in good health. The specimen was naive CD8+ T cells sorted from blood.

DNA of the CDR3: TGCGCCAGCAGCTACGACGGTACCTACGAGCAGTACTTC. Translated, it gives CASSYDGTYEQYF. V usage is TRBV5-1 and J usage is TRBJ2-7; D ambiguous. V lost 3 bases, J lost 2 bases, and 9 bases lay in between. Germline V gene lookup returns CDR1 SGHRS and CDR2 YFSETQ. The CDR3 is 13 residues long. Filled out from reference TRBV5-1 and TRBJ2-7, the complete variable domain reads KAGVTQTPRYLIKTRGQQVTLSCSPISGHRSVSWYQQTPGQGLQFLFEYFSETQRNKGNFPGRFSGRQFSNSRSEMNVSTLELGDSALYLCASSYDGTYEQYFGPGTRLTVT.